These 3 T cell receptor beta chains originate from one sample sequenced in a study of cytomegalovirus exposure and HLA in healthy donors. With 60 Vbeta and 13 Jbeta primers, the PCR was carried out. The repertoire was sequenced with immunoSEQ multiplex PCR; TCRdb's copy has only in-frame clones and lacks some. The sample includes some 150,000 clones, around four fifths seen only once; the top ten take less than 4%. The specimen was PBMCs. The receptors shown here come from a male donor in good health and CMV-seronegative.

The rearrangement joins TRBV5-4 to TRBJ2-1; D might be TRBD1 (7 bases). The V and J ends lost 0 bases and 7 bases respectively, with 14 bases between them. CDR3 length: 15 amino acids. Germline-derived CDR1 and CDR2 are SGHNT and YYREEE (reference sequence). The CDR3 is CASSLELAGGNEQFF. In DNA form, the CDR3 reads TGTGCCAGCAGCTTGGAACTAGCAGGGGGGAATGAGCAGTTCTTC.

This clone was observed once. The genes are TRBV7-9 and TRBJ2-3, with 7 nucleotides matching TRBD2. The V and J ends lost 8 bases and 4 bases, in that order; junction bases with no gene match: 9. Germline CDR1 SEHNR, CDR2 FQNEAQ (reference sequence). The CDR3 runs 14 residues. The CDR3 DNA reads TGTGCCAGCGAGGCGGGCGGGGGAGCAGATACGCAGTATTTT. Its translation is CASEAGGGADTQYF.

This clone has just one count. The CDR3 spells CASSFTQNTGELFF. As DNA, the CDR3 is TGTGCCAGCAGTTTCACACAGAACACCGGGGAGCTGTTTTTT. This chain links TRBV5-4 with TRBJ2-2; D call uncertain. Looked up from germline, CDR1 is SGHNT and CDR2 is YYREEE (reference sequence). V gave up 5 bases and J gave up 1 base, with 9 bases separating them. The CDR3 spans 14 residues. The whole variable domain, remainder taken from reference TRBV5-4 and TRBJ2-2, is ETGVTQSPTHLIKTRGQQVTLRCSSQSGHNTVSWYQQALGQGPQFIFQYYREEENGRGNFPPRFSGLQFPNYSSELNVNALELDDSALYLCASSFTQNTGELFFGEGSRLTVL.